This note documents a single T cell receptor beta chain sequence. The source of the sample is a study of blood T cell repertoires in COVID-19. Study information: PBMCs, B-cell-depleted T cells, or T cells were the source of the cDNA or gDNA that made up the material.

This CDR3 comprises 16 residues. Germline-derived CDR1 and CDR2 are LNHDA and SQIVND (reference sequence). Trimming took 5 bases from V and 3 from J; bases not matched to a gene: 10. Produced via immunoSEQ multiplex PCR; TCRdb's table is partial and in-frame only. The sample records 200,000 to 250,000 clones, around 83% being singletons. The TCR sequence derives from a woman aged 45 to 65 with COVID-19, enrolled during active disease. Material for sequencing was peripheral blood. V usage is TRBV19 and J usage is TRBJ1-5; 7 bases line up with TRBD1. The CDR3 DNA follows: TGTGCCAGTAGTTGGGGGGCCGGGACAGCCAATCAGCCCCAGCATTTT. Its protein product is CASSWGAGTANQPQHF. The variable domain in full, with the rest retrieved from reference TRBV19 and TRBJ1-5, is DGGITQSPKYLFRKEGQNVTLSCEQNLNHDAMYWYRQDPGQGLRLIYYSQIVNDFQKGDIAEGYSVSREKKESFPLTVTSAQKNPTAFYLCASSWGAGTANQPQHFGDGTRLSIL.